This T cell receptor (beta chain) was documented in a study of regulatory T cells in long-lasting Graves disease. Study results and limitations: Among the persistent patients, 2,500 to 3,000 public clonotypes were shared, more than the approximately 960 shared among new patients.

Documented time point: newly diagnosed GD, antithyroid drugs for less than 3 months. PBMC RNA was the source of the TCR library. American Thyroid Association guidelines were used to diagnose Graves' disease. The germline gives CDR1 SGHDN, CDR2 FVKESK. Trimming pared 0 bases from V and 10 bases from J, leaving 15 bases between. The CDR3 loop spans 14 amino acids. Investigators prepared the TCR beta libraries by applying iRepertoire HTBI primers and Arm-PCR of CDR3 regions. TCRdb redid the calling of the multiplex PCR reads with MiXCR, one entry per CDR3 protein. This table holds approximately 540,000 distinct CDR3 sequences, around 12% found once. This clonotype was detected a few times. The antigen remains unidentified. These data were likewise used in another study, on T cells in Graves' hyperthyroidism and ophthalmopathy. That publication notes: Primed by the HTBI set, a first-round RT-PCR was run on the TCR CDR3. The blood repertoire included most of the expanded thyroid clonotypes above 0.001.

J is TRBJ1-2 and V is TRBV14; D is perhaps TRBD1 (5 bases). This sample comprised peripheral blood mononuclear cells (PBMCs), obtained at new diagnosis, from a patient treated with antithyroid drugs. This receptor was taken from a woman aged 25 to 39 with Graves disease. CDR3: CASSQEPGRMIYTF. The CDR3 bases are TGTGCCAGCAGCCAAGAACCAGGGAGGATGATCTACACCTTC.